This entry is about one T cell receptor (beta chain). This sample is part of a study of PD-1 and CTLA-4 blockade in melanoma. The method was immunoSEQ multiplex PCR; TCRdb's version includes in-frame clones alone and lacks a portion of them. Among about 16,000 clones listed, around two thirds were seen once. V lost 11 bases and J lost 1, with 13 bases in between. The CDR3 totals 13 residues. CDR1 and CDR2 (germline): SNHLY, FYNNEI. The specimen comprised CD8+ T cells from peripheral blood, sampled from a patient given anti-PD-1 treatment. The chain has TRBV2 and TRBJ2-3; possible D gene TRBD2, 5 bases. This receptor was taken from a human donor with melanoma. The CDR3 region is CAGLGVRTDTQYF. In nucleotides, the CDR3 is TGTGCCGGCCTCGGGGTCCGCACAGATACGCAGTATTTT.